This TCR beta chain was documented in a study of T cell responses to AZD1222 COVID-19 vaccine. The study's findings and limits: Clonal diversity was possibly underestimated, and the donors were mostly white British, with more females. Once two AZD1222 doses were given, Spike-specific TCR breadth and depth went up. Every sample of the repertoires postdated the peak T cell response. A reported finding is that nearly half of spike-specific TCRs target unmutated variant regions.

A note on this clone: Its antigen is not known.

CDR1 and CDR2 (germline): SNHLY, FYNNEI. The CDR3 is made up of 15 amino acids. V gave up 0 bases and J gave up 7 bases, with 15 bases separating them. Sequencing used immunoSEQ multiplex PCR; TCRdb keeps in-frame clones, though not all of them. The table shows 45,000 to 50,000 clones, with 75% to 90% occurring only once. The sample in question was peripheral blood, obtained 28 days after the second AZD1222 dose. This chain uses TRBV2 with TRBJ1-2, with D possibly matching TRBD1 (5 bases). The clonotype was recovered from an adult who received the AZD1222 COVID-19 vaccine. The CDR3 protein is CASSEAGLGGLGYTF. The CDR3 DNA sequence: TGTGCCAGCAGTGAAGCGGGGCTCGGGGGACTTGGCTACACCTTC.